Each of the 32 T cell receptor beta chains below was sequenced from the same sample in a study of memory CD4+ T cells and cytomegalovirus serostatus. Produced via immunoSEQ multiplex PCR; TCRdb's table is partial and in-frame only. The data contain about 41,000 clones, about three quarters of them seen just once; the ten biggest clones take up nearly 6.5%. Single viable CD3+CD4+CD8-CD45RO+ cells were sorted as the memory CD4+ T cells. Sequenced input: memory CD4+ T cells from blood. These receptor sequences come from an adult in good health and CMV-seronegative.

J is TRBJ2-1 and V is TRBV7-3; 7 nucleotides agree with TRBD2. Unmatched junction bases numbered 21, after V lost 9 bases and J lost 10 bases. The CDR3 runs to 16 residues. Germline V gene data show CDR1 as SGHTA and CDR2 as FQGTGA. The CDR3 nucleotides are TGTGCCAGTAGCCGTAGGGCTAGCGGACAAAAAACCGAGCAGTTCTTC. Amino acids: CASSRRASGQKTEQFF.

The chain joins TRBV28 to TRBJ2-4; D not certain. V was clipped by 5 bases and J by 4 bases, with 18 bases between them. The germline CDR1 and CDR2 sequences are MDHEN and SYDVKM. This CDR3 contains 16 residues. The CDR3 sequence is CASSRSFLRAKNIQYF. CDR3 in DNA: TGTGCCAGCAGTCGGAGTTTTTTAAGGGCGAAAAACATTCAGTACTTC.

The chain has TRBV9 and TRBJ2-5, with a weak D call TRBD1 (6 bases). V was pared by 4 bases and J by 0 bases, with 10 bases between. Germline CDR1 is SGDLS and CDR2 is YYNGEE. This CDR3 spans 14 amino acids. CDR3 residues: CASSQRQDQETQYF. The CDR3 DNA follows: TGTGCCAGCAGCCAAAGACAGGACCAAGAGACCCAGTACTTC. Filled out from reference TRBV9 and TRBJ2-5, the complete variable domain reads DSGVTQTPKHLITATGQRVTLRCSPRSGDLSVYWYQQSLDQGLQFLIQYYNGEERAKGNILERFSAQQFPDLHSELNLSSLELGDSALYFCASSQRQDQETQYFGPGTRLLVL.

V and J are TRBV28 and TRBJ2-7; possibly TRBD1 for D (7 bases). Trimming took off 5 bases at V and 5 bases at J, with 16 bases between the two ends. Germline assignment: CDR1 MDHEN and CDR2 SYDVKM. CDR3 length equals 14 residues. The CDR3 is CASSPRGARNEQYF. The CDR3, as DNA: TGTGCCAGCAGTCCCAGGGGGGCCAGGAACGAGCAGTACTTC.

This chain uses TRBV28 with TRBJ2-3; weak D call: TRBD2 (5 bases). Germline V CDR1 and CDR2: MDHEN, SYDVKM. The length of the CDR3 is 17 residues. The V end lost 3 bases, the J end lost 2 bases, and 18 bases lay between the germline ends. CDR3: CASSFLMRVSSTDTQYF. CDR3 DNA sequence: TGTGCCAGCAGTTTCTTAATGCGGGTGTCGTCCACAGATACGCAGTATTTT.

There are a few counts of this clone. This chain links TRBV19 with TRBJ1-5; D is perhaps TRBD1 (6 bases). V gave up 5 bases and J gave up 2 bases, with 22 bases separating them. The CDR3 contains 18 residues. Per the germline V gene, CDR1 is LNHDA and CDR2 is SQIVND (reference sequence). The CDR3 reads CASSSTPSQGQGNQPQHF. DNA of the CDR3: TGTGCCAGTAGTTCCACCCCCTCACAGGGCCAGGGCAATCAGCCCCAGCATTTT.

The chain uses TRBV11-2 and TRBJ2-1; D is uncertain. V lost 0 bases to trimming and J lost 8 bases, with 17 bases between them. The CDR3 extends over 16 amino acids. Germline V gene data show CDR1 as SGHAT and CDR2 as FQNNGV. The CDR3 DNA sequence: TGTGCCAGCAGCTTAGACCCTGCCCGATACCCCGATGAGCAGTTCTTC. It encodes CASSLDPARYPDEQFF.

The chain is built from TRBV6-5 and TRBJ2-1; no reliable D call. Germline V lookup: CDR1 MNHEY, CDR2 SVGAGI. The length of the CDR3 is 12 residues. V lost 6 bases and J 3 bases, leaving 6 bases between the germline ends. This CDR3 is CASSGSYNEQFF. CDR3 DNA sequence: TGTGCCAGCAGCGGCAGCTACAATGAGCAGTTCTTC.

This chain uses TRBV7-2 with TRBJ1-5; 8 nucleotides agree with TRBD1. Looked up from germline, CDR1 is SGHTA and CDR2 is FQGNSA. Germline trimming cut 2 bases from V and 5 bases from J; bases unmatched to any gene: 2. CDR3 size: 14 residues. As DNA, the CDR3 is TGTGCCAGCAGCTTACAGGGGGCCGATCAGCCCCAGCATTTT. Residues: CASSLQGADQPQHF.

A few counts support this clone. The chain combines TRBV10-3 with TRBJ1-2; 9 nucleotides align to TRBD1. This CDR3 spans 13 amino acids. CDR1 and CDR2 from the germline V gene are ENHRY and SYGVKD. J was trimmed by 5 bases and V by 6 bases; bases with no gene match: 4. The CDR3: CAISPGQGYGYTF. The CDR3 bases are TGTGCCATCAGCCCTGGACAGGGGTATGGCTACACCTTC.

CDR3 sequence: CASSLSLAGGTGELFF. The DNA of the CDR3 is TGCGCCAGCAGCTTGTCACTAGCGGGAGGCACCGGGGAGCTGTTTTTT. The chain recombines TRBV5-1 with TRBJ2-2; 12 bases align to TRBD2. The J segment lost 4 bases and the V segment lost 1 base, leaving 2 bases of the junction unmatched. CDR1 SGHRS and CDR2 YFSETQ come from the germline V gene. The length of the CDR3 is 16 residues.

V gene TRBV9 combines with J gene TRBJ2-2; TRBD1 matches at 10 bases. CDR1 SGDLS and CDR2 YYNGEE come from the germline V gene. With V trimmed by 5 bases and J by 7 bases, 5 bases remained unmatched. CDR3 length: 14 residues. CDR3 bases: TGTGCCAGCAGTCTCGGGACAGGGGTCGGGGAGCTGTTTTTT. Its protein product is CASSLGTGVGELFF.

This clone was seen repeatedly, ten times or more. The chain uses TRBV7-2 and TRBJ2-7; D possibly corresponds to TRBD2 (6 bases). Trimming took off 2 bases at V and 4 bases at J, with 15 bases between the two ends. The CDR3 is 15 amino acids. The V gene's germline CDR1 is SGHTA and CDR2 FQGNSA. The CDR3 sequence: CASSLLAADGYEQYF. CDR3 coding DNA: TGTGCCAGCAGCTTATTAGCGGCGGACGGATACGAGCAGTACTTC.

This clone was counted once. CDR3: CASSLGPRGGSGANVLTF. The DNA of the CDR3 is TGTGCCAGCAGCTTAGGGCCCAGGGGGGGCTCTGGGGCCAACGTCCTGACTTTC. The chain carries TRBV7-9 and TRBJ2-6; D is perhaps TRBD1 or TRBD2 (7 bases each). With 1 base removed from V and 0 bases from J, the gap between germline ends came to 13 bases. Germline V gene lookup returns CDR1 SEHNR and CDR2 FQNEAQ (reference sequence). The CDR3 totals 18 residues.

V gene TRBV28 combines with J gene TRBJ1-5; possible D gene TRBD1, 5 bases. Looked up from germline, CDR1 is MDHEN and CDR2 is SYDVKM. This CDR3 is built from 13 residues. Trimming took 7 bases from V and 0 from J, leaving 7 bases between them. CDR3 loop: CASKGYSNQPQHF. Written as DNA, the CDR3 is TGTGCCAGCAAGGGGTATAGCAATCAGCCCCAGCATTTT.

As for this clone: Its ends do not fully match the called genes, so a read error is possible. In nucleotides, the CDR3 is TGTGCTAGCAGCTTACCGCCCGTCCCGGGCATACGGTACTTC. It is translated as CASSLPPVPGIRYF. The J gene is TRBJ2-7, the V gene TRBV7-7; D remains ambiguous. CDR1 is SSHAT and CDR2 is FNYEAQ in the germline V gene (reference sequence). The CDR3 has 14 residues.

V usage is TRBV4-2 and J usage is TRBJ2-7; possible D gene TRBD2, 6 bases. CDR3 length: 14 amino acids. Germline-derived CDR1 and CDR2 are LGHNA and YNFKEQ. V was cut by 9 bases and J by 6 bases, with 21 bases left in between. The CDR3 reads CASGAGTQGGEQYF. The CDR3 region has the DNA TGTGCCAGTGGGGCCGGGACTCAAGGCGGCGAGCAGTACTTC.

The rearrangement joins TRBV4-1 to TRBJ2-4; D gene uncertain. The V gene's germline CDR1 is MGHRA and CDR2 YSYEKL. Between the trimmed V and J ends, which lost 4 bases and 0 bases, there was a span of 10 bases. The CDR3 consists of 15 residues. CDR3 in amino acids: CASSPTLVAKNIQYF. The CDR3 nucleotides read TGCGCCAGCAGCCCCACCCTTGTAGCCAAAAACATTCAGTACTTC.

The chain links TRBV7-2 to TRBJ2-7; D not certain. The CDR3 has 18 residues. Per germline, CDR1 SGHTA and CDR2 FQGNSA. The V end was cut by 5 bases, the J end by 6 bases, with 29 bases between. Here the CDR3 DNA reads TGTGCCAGCAGCCTAAGGTACTCGGGCCGTGGGCGAGGTATCGAGCAGTACTTC. Translating it yields CASSLRYSGRGRGIEQYF.

This chain connects TRBV7-9 to TRBJ1-5; 7 nucleotides line up with TRBD1. Trimming cost V 5 bases and J 0 bases; bases outside gene matches: 4. Germline V CDR1 and CDR2: SEHNR, FQNEAQ (reference sequence). The CDR3 is made up of 15 amino acids. This chain's CDR3 is CASSPRGDSNQPQHF. The CDR3 nucleotides read TGTGCCAGCAGCCCCAGGGGGGATAGCAATCAGCCCCAGCATTTT.

V gene TRBV7-3 combines with J gene TRBJ2-2; TRBD2 aligns across 9 bases. V dropped 5 bases and J dropped 4; count of bases not matched to a gene: 8. The CDR3 runs 16 residues. Germline V gene lookup returns CDR1 SGHTA and CDR2 FQGTGA. The CDR3 region has the DNA TGTGCCAGCAGCATACTCGGGACTAGCTCCACCGGGGAGCTGTTTTTT. The encoded protein is CASSILGTSSTGELFF.

V gene TRBV11-3 combines with J gene TRBJ2-2; no definite D call. V dropped 5 bases and J dropped 4 bases, with 8 bases sitting between them. This CDR3 comprises 13 residues. CDR1 and CDR2 from the germline V gene are SGHNT and YENEEA. In DNA, the CDR3 is TGTGCCAGCAGCCCTCTGGCCACCGGGGAGCTGTTTTTT. Translation: CASSPLATGELFF.

The count of this clone is one. The chain joins TRBV7-2 to TRBJ2-1; D remains unclear. Trimming shortened V by 0 bases and J by 4 bases, and 7 bases separated the two germline ends. Germline V gene data show CDR1 as SGHTA and CDR2 as FQGNSA. The CDR3 sequence is 14 residues long. The CDR3 protein is CASSLALRYNEQFF. The CDR3 coding sequence is TGTGCCAGCAGCTTAGCGCTCAGATACAATGAGCAGTTCTTC.

This chain links TRBV5-6 with TRBJ2-7; D unclear. CDR1 is SGHDT and CDR2 is YYEEEE in the germline V gene. CDR3 length: 13 residues. V was clipped by 4 bases and J by 3 bases, with 11 bases between them. CDR3 DNA: TGTGCCAGCAGCCTACGCCGGGTCTACGAGCAGTACTTC. Translation gives CASSLRRVYEQYF. The whole variable domain, remainder taken from reference TRBV5-6 and TRBJ2-7, is DAGVTQSPTHLIKTRGQQVTLRCSPKSGHDTVSWYQQALGQGPQFIFQYYEEEERQRGNFPDRFSGHQFPNYSSELNVNALLLGDSALYLCASSLRRVYEQYFGPGTRLTVT.

The chain has TRBV5-6 and TRBJ1-5, with unresolved D. Germline V CDR1 and CDR2: SGHDT, YYEEEE. This CDR3 region has 14 residues. Trimming left V 6 bases short and J 2 bases short, with 12 bases between. CDR3 sequence (DNA): TGTGCCAGCAATAATTGGGGAGGCAATCAGCCCCAGCATTTT. Translating gives CASNNWGGNQPQHF.

The CDR3 sequence: CASSQRTESYNEQFF. CDR3 nucleotides: TGCGCCAGCAGCCAGAGGACAGAGTCCTACAATGAGCAGTTCTTC. V usage is TRBV4-1 and J usage is TRBJ2-1, with a tentative D call TRBD1 (6 bases). CDR3 size: 15 residues. Germline-derived CDR1 and CDR2 are MGHRA and YSYEKL. V was trimmed by 3 bases and J by 1 base, leaving 10 bases between them.

The chain is built from TRBV28 and TRBJ2-2; TRBD2 matches 15 bases. Unmatched junction bases numbered 14, after V lost 5 bases and J lost 4 bases. The CDR3 covers 20 residues. Germline V gene data show CDR1 as MDHEN and CDR2 as SYDVKM. CDR3 sequence reads: CASSRVGLAGGSGLTGELFF. The CDR3 DNA sequence: TGTGCCAGCAGTCGCGTGGGACTAGCGGGGGGCTCGGGGCTCACCGGGGAGCTGTTTTTT.

This clone was counted between two and nine times. This sequence joins TRBV7-9 and TRBJ1-5; a weak D match, TRBD1 (6 bases). V was shortened by 5 bases and J by 5 bases, with 19 bases between the two germline ends. Germline V gene sequence: CDR1 SEHNR, CDR2 FQNEAQ (reference sequence). The CDR3 length is 16 residues. The DNA of the CDR3 is TGTGCCAGCAGCCCAACAGGGTCTTGGCTTGATCAGCCCCAGCATTTT. Protein product: CASSPTGSWLDQPQHF.

J is TRBJ1-1 and V is TRBV6-5; D ambiguous. Trimming pared 7 bases from V and 0 bases from J, leaving 9 bases between. The CDR3 covers 13 residues. Germline CDR1 reads MNHEY; CDR2 reads SVGAGI. The CDR3 DNA reads TGTGCCAGCAAACCGATAATGAACACTGAAGCTTTCTTT. Translated: CASKPIMNTEAFF.

This chain uses TRBV19 with TRBJ1-5; TRBD1 aligns across 9 bases. Trimming at V came to 4 bases and at J to 11 bases, leaving 12 bases not matched to a gene. The CDR3 is made up of 15 amino acids. Germline V gene sequence: CDR1 LNHDA, CDR2 SQIVND (reference sequence). The CDR3 bases are TGTGCCAGTAGTACGGGACAGGGTATCGATTCGGCCCAGCATTTT. Its protein product is CASSTGQGIDSAQHF.

The V and J genes are TRBV29-1 and TRBJ2-1; TRBD2 matches 10 bases. The CDR3 extends over 14 amino acids. V lost 7 bases and J lost 0; bases outside the gene matches: 3. The V gene's germline CDR1 is SQVTM and CDR2 ANQGSEA. For the CDR3, the DNA is TGCAGCGGGTCTAGCGGGAGCTCCTACAATGAGCAGTTCTTC. Translation gives CSGSSGSSYNEQFF.

The J gene is TRBJ2-7, the V gene TRBV6-5; unclear D gene. Germline V gene data show CDR1 as MNHEY and CDR2 as SVGAGI. Deletions cut 6 bases from V and 4 bases from J, with 10 bases between. This CDR3 spans 12 amino acids. This chain's CDR3 is CASSQSRYEQYF. DNA of the CDR3: TGTGCCAGCAGCCAGAGCCGGTACGAGCAGTACTTC.